Listed below are T cell receptor beta chains from one sample, sequenced in a study of vaccination and CD4 T cells after COVID-19. TCRdb passed the PCR reads through MiXCR, listing each CDR3 protein once. Seen here are about 12,000 distinct CDR3 sequences, roughly 66% observed once, and the top ten hold 13%. Antigens for these TCRs are unknown. The sequencing sample was made of CD4+ T cells from blood, cultured in vitro. The receptors derive from a human donor who had recovered from COVID-19. Each CDR3 is given with its conserved first and last residue. A D gene is named only where the DNA matches it firmly. Clone size, where shown, is once, few, many, or a class for clones that have expanded.

>-|few|TRBJ2-1|TRBV7-2
TGTGCCAGCAGGACGGACAGCAATGAGCAGTTCTTC
CASRTDSNEQFF
>-|-|TRBJ2-3|TRBV2
TGTGCCAGTACAAAGGGTCGCACAGATACGCAGTATTTT
CASTKGRTDTQYF
>-|few|TRBJ1-2|TRBV19
TGTGCCCCCTGCCAACAGAACTATGGCTACACCTTC
CAPCQQNYGYTF
>-|-|TRBJ2-5|TRBV29-1
TGCAGCGTTCGAGGATGGGGCCAAGAGACCCAGTACTTC
CSVRGWGQETQYF
>-|-|TRBJ1-5|TRBV2
TGTGCCAGCGAGTTGGAACACCTGAGCAATCAGCCCCAGCATTTT
CASELEHLSNQPQHF
>-|-|TRBJ2-3|TRBV30
TGTGCCTGGAGTGGCACAGATACGCAGTATTTT
CAWSGTDTQYF
>-|-|TRBJ1-1|TRBV2
TGTGCCAGCAGTGAAATGTCGGGGGTAGCTTTCTTT
CASSEMSGVAFF
>-|-|TRBJ2-7|TRBV6-1
TGTGCCAGCAGGTCCCAGGGGTCGCCCTACGAGCAGTACTTC
CASRSQGSPYEQYF
>TRBD1|-|TRBJ2-3|TRBV6-1
TGTGCCAGCAGGACAGGGGTTTTAGCAGATACGCAGTATTTT
CASRTGVLADTQYF
>-|once|TRBJ2-3|TRBV2
TGTGCCAGCAGTGTTGAAGGCAACACAGATACGCAGTATTTT
CASSVEGNTDTQYF
>-|-|TRBJ1-1|TRBV20-1
TGCAGTGCTAGAGATCCCCGAGGCCTTGAAGCTTTCTTT
CSARDPRGLEAFF
>-|-|TRBJ1-2|TRBV12-3/TRBV12-4
TGTGCCAGCGTAGGCTATGGCTACACCTTC
CASVGYGYTF
>-|-|TRBJ1-2|TRBV20-1
TGCAGTCCACAGGGATCGCCCGGCTACACCTTC
CSPQGSPGYTF
>TRBD2|once|TRBJ2-5|TRBV20-1
TGCAGTGCTAGAGATCTAGCGGGGTACCAAGAGACCCAGTACTTC
CSARDLAGYQETQYF
>-|few|TRBJ2-3|TRBV20-1
TGTGGATATCGCACAGATACGCAGTATTTT
CGYRTDTQYF
>-|-|TRBJ1-1|TRBV10-3
TGTGCCTGTCGACGGTCCCTGGGCACTGAAGCTTTCTTT
CACRRSLGTEAFF
>-|-|TRBJ1-5|TRBV2
TGTGCCAGCACAGAAGCAGGTTTTAGCAATCAGCCCCAGCATTTT
CASTEAGFSNQPQHF
>-|-|TRBJ1-3|TRBV15
TGTGCCACCGGCGAGAGTTTCGCTGGAAACACCATATATTTT
CATGESFAGNTIYF
>TRBD1|few|TRBJ1-5|TRBV7-8
TGTGCCAGCAGTTACAGCCGACAGGGAGGCAATCAGCCCCAGCATTTT
CASSYSRQGGNQPQHF
>-|-|TRBJ2-1|TRBV21-1
TGTGCCAGCAGCAAATTAAGACAGCCCAATGAGCAGTTCTTC
CASSKLRQPNEQFF
>-|few|TRBJ1-5|TRBV20-1
TGCAGTGCTAGAGCCCTAGCGGGGGGTCAGCCCCAGCATTTT
CSARALAGGQPQHF
>-|-|TRBJ2-3|TRBV19
TGTGCCAGTAAATTGACAGATACGCAGTATTTT
CASKLTDTQYF
>-|-|TRBJ2-7|TRBV6-5
TGTGCCAGCAGTTTGATCAACCCTGCCTACGAGCAGTACTTC
CASSLINPAYEQYF
>-|once|TRBJ1-4|TRBV24-1
TGTGCCACCAGTGATGGGTACAACGAAAAACTGTTTTTT
CATSDGYNEKLFF
>-|-|TRBJ2-6|TRBV27
TGTGCCGGCAGTTTGCTGTACTCTGGGGCCAACGTCCTGACTTTC
CAGSLLYSGANVLTF
>-|few|TRBJ1-2|TRBV6-1
TGTGCCAGCAGTGGCGACAGGGGCTACACCTTC
CASSGDRGYTF
>-|-|TRBJ1-1|TRBV20-1
TGCAGTACCCTGGGGGCTACTCAGGGCGGGATGAACACTGAAGCTTTCTTT
CSTLGATQGGMNTEAFF
>-|-|TRBJ1-2|TRBV19
TGTGCCAGTAGTATATACCTGCAGATGGAGAACTATGGCTACACCTTC
CASSIYLQMENYGYTF
>-|-|TRBJ1-1|TRBV30
TGTGCCTGGAGACAGATTGAAGCTTTCTTT
CAWRQIEAFF